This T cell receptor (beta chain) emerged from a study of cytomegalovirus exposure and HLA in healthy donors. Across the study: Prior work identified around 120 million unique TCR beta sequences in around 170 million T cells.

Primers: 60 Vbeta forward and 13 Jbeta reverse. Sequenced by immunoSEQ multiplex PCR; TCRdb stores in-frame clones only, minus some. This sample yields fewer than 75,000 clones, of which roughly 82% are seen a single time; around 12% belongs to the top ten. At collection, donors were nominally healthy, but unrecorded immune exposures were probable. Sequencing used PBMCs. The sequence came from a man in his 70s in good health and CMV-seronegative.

The DNA of the CDR3 is TGTGCCAGCTCACCTCGACAGGACGCAGACGAGCAGTACTTC. Its protein product is CASSPRQDADEQYF. The J gene is TRBJ2-7, the V gene TRBV18, with D tentatively TRBD1 (6 bases). The CDR3 runs 14 residues. The germline CDR1 and CDR2 sequences are KGHSH and LQKENI. Trimming took 3 bases from V and 5 from J, leaving 14 bases between them.